A selection of T cell receptor beta chains follows, all from one sample in a study of CD8+CD57+ T cells in acquired aplastic anemia. TCRdb fed the reads into MiXCR, producing one record per CDR3 protein. The data contain under 200,000 distinct CDR3 sequences, about half of them singletons. Material for sequencing was sorted CD4+, CD8+, or CD8+CD57+ T cells (not recorded which) from PBMCs. The receptors were sampled from a human donor with aplastic anemia. The CDR3 runs from the conserved cysteine through the conserved F or W. The order of the fields is V gene, J gene, clone size, D gene, CDR3 DNA, CDR3 protein. The D gene is left open where the match is weak. Size tells how often a clone was seen (once, few, many) or the class of an expanded clone, and some rows leave it out.

TRBV29-1,TRBJ2-7,.,.,TGCAGCGTTGAAGGACAATCCCATTACGAGCAGTACTTC,CSVEGQSHYEQYF
TRBV6-5,TRBJ1-3,.,.,TGTGCCAGCAGTTACCCATCCGGGGCGAGGGGAAACACCATATATTTT,CASSYPSGARGNTIYF
TRBV28,TRBJ1-3,.,TRBD1,TGTGCCAGCAGATCAGGACAGGGCAACACCATATATTTT,CASRSGQGNTIYF
TRBV10-3,TRBJ1-1,.,.,TGTGCCATCAGTGAAGCCGCCACTGAAGCTTTCTTT,CAISEAATEAFF
TRBV7-2,TRBJ2-3,.,.,TGTGCCAGCAGCTTAGCCGTAGATACGCAGTATTTT,CASSLAVDTQYF
TRBV24-1,TRBJ2-7,once,.,TGTGCCACCAGTGATCCGAGCCGTCCTTTGGACGAGCAGTACTTC,CATSDPSRPLDEQYF
TRBV20-1,TRBJ2-7,.,TRBD1,TGCAGTGCTTCTGGACAGGGGTACGAGCAGTACTTC,CSASGQGYEQYF
TRBV6-4,TRBJ2-3,.,.,TGTGCCAGCAGTATGACCCGAGGGGCCGATACGCAGTATTTT,CASSMTRGADTQYF
TRBV2,TRBJ1-1,.,.,TGTGCCAGCATGTATAATGAGGGGATGAACACTGAAGCTTTCTTT,CASMYNEGMNTEAFF
TRBV29-1,TRBJ1-1,once,.,TGCAGCGTTGAAGATCCTTTCCAGGGTGCTGAAGCTTTCTTT,CSVEDPFQGAEAFF
TRBV25-1,TRBJ2-1,.,.,TGTGCCAGCAGTGCTAGACACCCCCCCTACAATGAGCAGTTCTTC,CASSARHPPYNEQFF
TRBV6-1,TRBJ2-7,many,.,TGTGCCAGCAGCGTAGTTGAGGGATCTTACGAGCAGTACTTC,CASSVVEGSYEQYF
TRBV29-1,TRBJ1-1,.,TRBD1,TGCAGCGTTGGGACAGGGGCGAGCACTGAAGCTTTCTTT,CSVGTGASTEAFF
TRBV7-2,TRBJ2-3,many,.,TGTGCCAGCAGCTTAGGCCCAGGGGATACGCAGTATTTT,CASSLGPGDTQYF
TRBV2,TRBJ1-5,.,TRBD1,TGTGCCAGCAGGCGGGACAGGGGGGAACGGCAGCCCCAGCATTTT,CASRRDRGERQPQHF
TRBV7-6,TRBJ2-2,.,TRBD1,TGTGCCAGCAGCTTAAGGGGACAGGGAACGATGAACACCGGGGAGCTGTTTTTT,CASSLRGQGTMNTGELFF
TRBV20-1,TRBJ1-1,many,TRBD1,TGCAGTGCTAGAGTGGGACAGGGAGGGACTGAAGCTTTCTTT,CSARVGQGGTEAFF
TRBV20-1,TRBJ2-7,.,TRBD2,TGCAGTGCTAGCCGGGACTATCGCGGATACGAGCAGTACTTC,CSASRDYRGYEQYF
TRBV3-1,TRBJ1-6,many,.,TGTGCCAGCAGCCAAGGGGAAGGGAATTCACCCCTCCACTTT,CASSQGEGNSPLHF
TRBV7-9,TRBJ1-2,many,TRBD1,TGTGCCAGCAGCCCCATGGACAGGGAGTACTATGGCTACACCTTC,CASSPMDREYYGYTF
TRBV2,TRBJ1-4,many,TRBD1,TGTGCCAGCGCATACGGACAGGTTAATGAAAAACTGTTTTTT,CASAYGQVNEKLFF
TRBV5-6,TRBJ2-2,many,.,TGTGCCAGCAGCTTCGGGGCGGAATGGACCGGGGAGCTGTTTTTT,CASSFGAEWTGELFF
TRBV10-1,TRBJ1-1,.,.,TGCGCCAGCAGGATAGCTAGACGCCTTCCCCGCACTGAAGCTTTCTTT,CASRIARRLPRTEAFF
TRBV24-1,TRBJ2-7,.,TRBD1,TGTGCCACCAGCCCCGGGACAGCGGCCTACGAGCAGTACTTC,CATSPGTAAYEQYF
TRBV25-1,TRBJ1-5,.,TRBD1,TGTGCCAGCAGTGTTACAGGGGTCCATCAGCCCCAGCATTTT,CASSVTGVHQPQHF
TRBV29-1,TRBJ2-2,.,.,TGCAGCGTGGGGATTCCCCAGACCGGGGAGCTGTTCTTT,CSVGIPQTGELFF
TRBV14,TRBJ2-7,.,.,TGTGCCAGCAGCCACGCAGGGCGGTACGAGCAGTACTTC,CASSHAGRYEQYF
TRBV15,TRBJ1-6,medium-sized,.,TGTGCCACCAGCGTACCCGGGACATTCCGCACCCTCCACTTT,CATSVPGTFRTLHF
TRBV12-5,TRBJ2-7,many,.,TGTGCTACAAATAACGGGGGCCGATGGGACGAGCAGTACTTC,CATNNGGRWDEQYF
TRBV7-7,TRBJ2-1,.,.,TGTGCCAGCAGCTTAAGCGCGGGACCAGAAAATGAGCAGTTCTTC,CASSLSAGPENEQFF
TRBV7-8,TRBJ1-1,few,.,TGTGCCAGCAGCTGGGGGGACCGTAACACTGAAGCTTTCTTT,CASSWGDRNTEAFF
TRBV20-1,TRBJ2-5,.,TRBD2,TGCAGTGCTGGACTAGCGGATACGGGGGAGACCCAGTACTTC,CSAGLADTGETQYF
TRBV6-1,TRBJ2-3,many,TRBD1,TGTGCCAGTGGACAGGGGGCTTTTACGGATACGCAGTATTTT,CASGQGAFTDTQYF
TRBV12-3/TRBV12-4,TRBJ2-3,many,.,TGTGCCAGCAGTTTTTTAGGGGGGGGAAACACAGATACGCAGTATTTT,CASSFLGGGNTDTQYF
TRBV29-1,TRBJ2-7,few,.,TGCAGCGTCCGGACAGAGGGCTACGAGCAGTACTTC,CSVRTEGYEQYF
TRBV6-1,TRBJ1-5,.,TRBD1,TGTGCCAGCAGTGAACTCGGGGACAGGACTTATAGCAATCAGCCCCAGCATTTT,CASSELGDRTYSNQPQHF
TRBV19,TRBJ2-3,.,.,TGTGCCAGTAGTATTGTAGGGATGATGGCAGATACGCAGTATTTT,CASSIVGMMADTQYF
TRBV7-8,TRBJ2-3,.,TRBD1,TGTGCCAGCAGCGAAGCCGGGACAGGGAGCACAGATACGCAGTATTTT,CASSEAGTGSTDTQYF
TRBV3-1,TRBJ2-2,.,.,TGTGCCAGCAGCCATGGGACGGTCAGCACCGGGGAGCTGTTTTTT,CASSHGTVSTGELFF
TRBV20-1,TRBJ2-7,.,TRBD1,TGCAGTGCCCCAACAGGGGGCCGGCAGTACTTC,CSAPTGGRQYF
TRBV15,TRBJ2-1,.,.,TGTGCCACCAGCAGAGATCCAGCCAATGAGCAGTTCTTC,CATSRDPANEQFF
TRBV20-1,TRBJ2-7,.,TRBD2,TGCAGTGCTAGTGGGAGGGGAGAAGACTACGAGCAGTACTTC,CSASGRGEDYEQYF
TRBV7-6,TRBJ2-1,many,.,TGTGCCAGCAGTTACCTGGGGGGAAGCTCCTACAATGAGCAGTTCTTC,CASSYLGGSSYNEQFF
TRBV11-1,TRBJ2-2,.,.,TGTGCCAGCAGCTTAGGGGGACTGACCTACACCGGGGAGCTGTTTTTT,CASSLGGLTYTGELFF
TRBV30,TRBJ1-6,many,TRBD1,TGTGCCTGGACAGCAAGACAGGGCTTTTCACCCCTCCACTTT,CAWTARQGFSPLHF
TRBV7-2,TRBJ2-5,.,.,TGTGCCAGCAGCTTAGGACTTTTGTACCAAGAGACCCAGTACTTC,CASSLGLLYQETQYF
TRBV6-1,TRBJ2-2,.,.,TGTGCCAGCCATTTTCAGGGGGGGAACACCGGGGAGCTGTTTTTT,CASHFQGGNTGELFF
TRBV29-1,TRBJ1-1,few,.,TGCAGCGGTTCGGGCAGGGGCACTGAAGCTTTCTTT,CSGSGRGTEAFF
TRBV9,TRBJ2-1,many,.,TGTGCCAGCAGCGTAGCTGGGACTTCCTACAATGAGCAGTTCTTC,CASSVAGTSYNEQFF
TRBV29-1,TRBJ2-7,.,.,TGCAGCGCTGGACCGGACCCCTACGAGCAGTACTTC,CSAGPDPYEQYF
TRBV5-1,TRBJ1-1,once,.,TGCGCCAGCAGCTACCGGGCCATGAACACTGAAGCTTTCTTT,CASSYRAMNTEAFF
TRBV12-3/TRBV12-4,TRBJ1-1,many,.,TGTGCCAGCAGATCTGCAGGGAGAGGACCTGAAGCTTTCTTT,CASRSAGRGPEAFF
TRBV7-2,TRBJ2-5,many,TRBD2,TGTGCCAGCAGCTTAGCGCCCCTAGCGGGGGGGCCAGGGACCCAGTACTTC,CASSLAPLAGGPGTQYF
TRBV28,TRBJ1-2,few,.,TGTGCCAGCAGTCCTCCGGCCTCCCCGAATGGCTACACCTTC,CASSPPASPNGYTF
TRBV12-3/TRBV12-4,TRBJ2-7,many,TRBD1,TGTGCCAGCAGTCCTAACAGGGGGCAGGTGAACGAGCAGTACTTC,CASSPNRGQVNEQYF
TRBV7-3,TRBJ1-1,.,.,TGTGCCAGCCTTAGGAGGGGCAGGGACACGGAAGCTTTCTTT,CASLRRGRDTEAFF